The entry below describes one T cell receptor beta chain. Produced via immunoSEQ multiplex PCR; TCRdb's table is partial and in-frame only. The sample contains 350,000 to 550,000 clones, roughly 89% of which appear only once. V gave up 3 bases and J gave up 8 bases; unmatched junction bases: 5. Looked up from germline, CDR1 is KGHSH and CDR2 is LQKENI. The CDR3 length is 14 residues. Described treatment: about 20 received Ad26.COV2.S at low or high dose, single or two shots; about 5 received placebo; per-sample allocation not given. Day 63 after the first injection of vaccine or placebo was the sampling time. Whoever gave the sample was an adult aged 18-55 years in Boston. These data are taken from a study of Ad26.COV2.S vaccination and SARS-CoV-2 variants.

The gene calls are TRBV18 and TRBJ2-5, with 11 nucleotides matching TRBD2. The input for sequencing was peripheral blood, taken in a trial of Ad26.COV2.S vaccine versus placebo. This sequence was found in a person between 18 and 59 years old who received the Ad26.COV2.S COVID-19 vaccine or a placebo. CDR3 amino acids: CASSPPGTSGTQYF. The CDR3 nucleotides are TGTGCCAGCTCACCCCCCGGGACTAGCGGTACCCAGTACTTC.